A selection of T cell receptor beta chains follows, all from one sample in a study of T cells in Graves' hyperthyroidism and ophthalmopathy. TCRdb passed the multiplex PCR reads through MiXCR, listing each CDR3 protein once. The sample shows hundreds of thousands of distinct CDR3 sequences, about 14% of them seen only once. Specimen: blood. Receptors were obtained from a woman aged 18-29 years with Graves' hyperthyroidism. CDR3s leave out the opening cysteine and the closing phenylalanine or tryptophan. Fields, in order: D gene, J gene, V gene, CDR3 length, CDR3 protein. The D gene is left open where the match is weak.

d_call: -
j_call: TRBJ2-7
v_call: TRBV6-2/TRBV6-3
cdr3_length: 12
cdr3_aa: ASRPADRFNEQY

d_call: TRBD2
j_call: TRBJ2-2
v_call: TRBV11-2
cdr3_length: 13
cdr3_aa: ASSSLAVNTGELF

d_call: TRBD1
j_call: TRBJ2-4
v_call: TRBV7-2
cdr3_length: 13
cdr3_aa: ASSSYRGPKNIQY

d_call: -
j_call: TRBJ2-7
v_call: TRBV3-1
cdr3_length: 12
cdr3_aa: ASSHRGEYYEQY

d_call: TRBD2
j_call: TRBJ2-7
v_call: TRBV27
cdr3_length: 14
cdr3_aa: ASSTGTSGFPYEQY

d_call: TRBD1
j_call: TRBJ2-7
v_call: TRBV6-1
cdr3_length: 12
cdr3_aa: ASRDRAEAREQY

d_call: -
j_call: TRBJ1-2
v_call: TRBV14
cdr3_length: 11
cdr3_aa: ASSRDKLYGYT

d_call: TRBD2
j_call: TRBJ2-2
v_call: TRBV2
cdr3_length: 14
cdr3_aa: ASSPRLADPTGELF

d_call: -
j_call: TRBJ2-7
v_call: TRBV30
cdr3_length: 15
cdr3_aa: AWSVFFDLKLSYEQY

d_call: -
j_call: TRBJ1-1
v_call: TRBV4-1
cdr3_length: 11
cdr3_aa: ASSQVGEGLAF

d_call: TRBD1
j_call: TRBJ2-7
v_call: TRBV6-1
cdr3_length: 12
cdr3_aa: ASRGQGLTYEQY

d_call: -
j_call: TRBJ1-1
v_call: TRBV6-2/TRBV6-3
cdr3_length: 14
cdr3_aa: ASSLGGALQGTEAF

d_call: -
j_call: TRBJ2-3
v_call: TRBV20-1
cdr3_length: 12
cdr3_aa: SARGTASTDTQY

d_call: -
j_call: TRBJ2-3
v_call: TRBV14
cdr3_length: 14
cdr3_aa: ASSLFRLIGTDTQY

d_call: -
j_call: TRBJ2-7
v_call: TRBV20-1
cdr3_length: 13
cdr3_aa: SARGGEGVSYEQY

d_call: TRBD1
j_call: TRBJ1-2
v_call: TRBV20-1
cdr3_length: 12
cdr3_aa: SARTGRDFYGYT

d_call: -
j_call: TRBJ2-3
v_call: TRBV5-5
cdr3_length: 13
cdr3_aa: ASSLVPGVTDTQY

d_call: TRBD2
j_call: TRBJ2-7
v_call: TRBV20-1
cdr3_length: 12
cdr3_aa: SAPLAALSYEQY

d_call: -
j_call: TRBJ2-3
v_call: TRBV27
cdr3_length: 13
cdr3_aa: ASSLRTGGGDTQY

d_call: TRBD2
j_call: TRBJ2-7
v_call: TRBV7-9
cdr3_length: 12
cdr3_aa: ASSSGLTLYEQY

d_call: -
j_call: TRBJ1-2
v_call: TRBV5-8
cdr3_length: 14
cdr3_aa: ASSSNRLLSNYGYT

d_call: -
j_call: TRBJ2-1
v_call: TRBV6-2/TRBV6-3
cdr3_length: 14
cdr3_aa: ASTYSRDSSSDEQF

d_call: TRBD1
j_call: TRBJ1-5
v_call: TRBV5-1
cdr3_length: 12
cdr3_aa: ASSIGQDNQPQH

d_call: TRBD1
j_call: TRBJ2-7
v_call: TRBV6-2/TRBV6-3
cdr3_length: 12
cdr3_aa: ASSSGTGVSEQY

d_call: -
j_call: TRBJ2-7
v_call: TRBV4-1
cdr3_length: 15
cdr3_aa: ASSQEAWRSSSYEQY

d_call: -
j_call: TRBJ1-5
v_call: TRBV28
cdr3_length: 15
cdr3_aa: ASSLLSGGYSNQPQH

d_call: -
j_call: TRBJ1-1
v_call: TRBV30
cdr3_length: 11
cdr3_aa: AWRSQTFTEAF

d_call: TRBD2
j_call: TRBJ2-1
v_call: TRBV28
cdr3_length: 17
cdr3_aa: ASSGPRLAGLRSYNEQF

d_call: TRBD2
j_call: TRBJ2-1
v_call: TRBV28
cdr3_length: 12
cdr3_aa: ASSLLGGDGEQF

d_call: -
j_call: TRBJ2-7
v_call: TRBV7-2
cdr3_length: 12
cdr3_aa: ASSYQLDSYEQY

d_call: TRBD1
j_call: TRBJ2-7
v_call: TRBV3-1
cdr3_length: 12
cdr3_aa: ASSRSGGSYEQY

d_call: -
j_call: TRBJ2-1
v_call: TRBV7-9
cdr3_length: 11
cdr3_aa: ASSLDGKSMQF

d_call: TRBD2
j_call: TRBJ2-5
v_call: TRBV12-3/TRBV12-4
cdr3_length: 17
cdr3_aa: ASRQLGTGLAGGPETQY

d_call: -
j_call: TRBJ2-1
v_call: TRBV7-9
cdr3_length: 14
cdr3_aa: ASSSPRAISYNEQF

d_call: TRBD1
j_call: TRBJ2-5
v_call: TRBV20-1
cdr3_length: 12
cdr3_aa: SARGRQGVETQY

d_call: TRBD1
j_call: TRBJ2-2
v_call: TRBV12-3/TRBV12-4
cdr3_length: 13
cdr3_aa: ASSRGQGPTGELF

d_call: -
j_call: TRBJ1-5
v_call: TRBV18
cdr3_length: 10
cdr3_aa: ASSPPLQPQH

d_call: TRBD2
j_call: TRBJ2-1
v_call: TRBV13
cdr3_length: 14
cdr3_aa: ASSLELAGGHNEQF

d_call: -
j_call: TRBJ1-1
v_call: TRBV6-2/TRBV6-3
cdr3_length: 12
cdr3_aa: ASSRGRGGAEAF